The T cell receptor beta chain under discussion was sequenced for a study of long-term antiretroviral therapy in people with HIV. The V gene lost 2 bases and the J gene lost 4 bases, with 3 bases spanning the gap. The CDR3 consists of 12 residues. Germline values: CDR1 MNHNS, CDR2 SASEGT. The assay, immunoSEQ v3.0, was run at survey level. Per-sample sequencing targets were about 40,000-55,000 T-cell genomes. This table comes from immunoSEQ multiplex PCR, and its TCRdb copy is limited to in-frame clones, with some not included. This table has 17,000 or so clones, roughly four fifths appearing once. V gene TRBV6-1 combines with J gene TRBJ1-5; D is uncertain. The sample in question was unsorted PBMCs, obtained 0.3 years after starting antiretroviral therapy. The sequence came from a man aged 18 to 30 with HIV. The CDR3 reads CASSELNQPQHF. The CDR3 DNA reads TGTGCCAGCAGTGAACTGAATCAGCCCCAGCATTTT.